This TCR beta chain came from a study of Graves' ophthalmopathy and Graves' hyperthyroidism. Using RNA transcripts, the TCR beta CDR3 regions were amplified. Amplification began with first-round RT-PCR using HTBI primers, then second-round multiplex PCR was performed. TCRdb independently ran MiXCR on the multiplex PCR reads; one entry per CDR3 protein. The data contain around 600,000 distinct CDR3 sequences, more than 40% of them singletons. CDR3 length: 14 residues. Trimming removed 4 bases from V and 5 bases from J; junction bases left unmatched: 10. Germline CDR1 DFQATT, CDR2 SNEGSKA (reference sequence). General study findings and limits: Ophthalmopathy progression was predicted with 55% to 71% sensitivity and 72% to 80% specificity. The majority of expanded thyroid clonotypes above 0.001 frequency also occurred in blood.

The sample holds one count of this clonotype. Antigen unknown. The sample was peripheral blood. This sequence was found in an adult man with Graves' ophthalmopathy. The chain couples TRBV20-1 to TRBJ1-1, with 7 bases matching TRBD1. CDR3 in amino acids: CSAKAQGLGTEAFF. Written as DNA, the CDR3 is TGCAGTGCTAAAGCACAGGGGCTAGGGACTGAAGCTTTCTTT.